This TCR beta chain was captured by sequencing in a study of technical replicates of blood from a handful of donors. Trimming stripped 0 bases from V and 5 bases from J, with 13 bases between. The CDR3 extends over 15 amino acids. Per germline, CDR1 SGHVS and CDR2 FQNEAQ. Profiled with immunoSEQ multiplex PCR; TCRdb holds only in-frame clones, not every one. The table has 70,000 or so clones, 95% to 99% seen once. This TCR was recovered from a human donor in good health. Sequencing used T cells isolated from PBMCs. This chain uses TRBV7-8 with TRBJ1-1; a possible D gene is TRBD1 (5 bases). This CDR3 is CASSLAERGRTEAFF. In DNA, the CDR3 is TGTGCCAGCAGCTTAGCGGAAAGGGGAAGGACTGAAGCTTTCTTT.